The source of this TCR beta chain is a study of cytomegalovirus exposure and HLA in healthy donors. Comment on this clone: What it binds is unknown.

General study findings and limits: In a later analysis, CMV-associated beta chains were mostly HLA-associated, it appeared. In an earlier analysis, productive rearrangement rates for most beta V segments clustered near 90% or 30%.

The ends lost 1 base at V and 2 bases at J; junction bases unmatched: 1. CDR3 length: 15 amino acids. Germline values: CDR1 SGHTA, CDR2 FQGNSA. Each donor was healthy, and each was a bone marrow donor. PCR employed 60 Vbeta and 13 Jbeta primers. Clones were read by immunoSEQ multiplex PCR, and TCRdb kept only the in-frame ones, dropping some. The table has about 160,000 clones, about four fifths seen once. The sequenced material came from PBMCs. The rearrangement links TRBV7-2 to TRBJ2-7; 11 nucleotides agree with TRBD1. The receptor was isolated from a woman between 50 and 59 years old in good health and CMV-seronegative. The CDR3 bases are TGTGCCAGCAGCTTAGGGACAGGGGGCGCCTACGAGCAGTACTTC. Protein product: CASSLGTGGAYEQYF.